This is a list of T cell receptor beta chains from one sample in a study of blood T cell repertoires in COVID-19. The data were produced by immunoSEQ multiplex PCR, yet TCRdb's version contains in-frame clones alone and is incomplete. Among roughly 290,000 clones listed, about 90% were seen once. The sequenced sample was peripheral blood. All receptors come from a woman aged 50 to 60 who had recovered from COVID-19. Both conserved end residues are part of each CDR3. D genes are given only for firm matches. A clone size is listed for some rows: how often the clone was seen (once, few, many), or a class if it is expanded.

D: TRBD1; V: TRBV3-1/TRBV3-2; J: TRBJ2-3; size: NA; DNA: TGTGCCAGCAGCCAATTTGGGGACAGTACGCAGTATTTT; CDR3: CASSQFGDSTQYF
D: TRBD1; V: TRBV19; J: TRBJ2-2; size: NA; DNA: TGTGCCAGTAGTATCCAGGGGGCGCCCGGGGAGCTGTTTTTT; CDR3: CASSIQGAPGELFF
D: TRBD1; V: TRBV24-1; J: TRBJ2-5; size: NA; DNA: TGTGCCACCAGTGATCCGACAGGGGACCCCTCCCAAGAGACCCAGTACTTC; CDR3: CATSDPTGDPSQETQYF
D: TRBD1; V: TRBV18; J: TRBJ1-4; size: NA; DNA: TGTGCCAGCTCAACCGGGACAGTAAATGAAAAACTGTTTTTT; CDR3: CASSTGTVNEKLFF
D: TRBD1; V: TRBV19; J: TRBJ1-5; size: NA; DNA: TGTGCCAGTAGTCGGACAGGGGGCGCGTTTTTGGATCAGCCCCAGCATTTT; CDR3: CASSRTGGAFLDQPQHF
D: TRBD1; V: TRBV6-6; J: TRBJ2-7; size: NA; DNA: TGTGCCAGCAGACCGACAGGGGGTCTTCACTACGAGCAGTACTTC; CDR3: CASRPTGGLHYEQYF
D: NA; V: TRBV21-1; J: TRBJ2-7; size: NA; DNA: TGTGCCAGCAGCAAAGTATGGCGGGGGGCTTGCGACGAGCAGTACTTC; CDR3: CASSKVWRGACDEQYF
D: TRBD2; V: TRBV3-1/TRBV3-2; J: TRBJ2-7; size: NA; DNA: TGTGCCAGCAGCCAAGATTCTCCTAGCGGGAGCGGAGGCTCCTACGAGCAGTACTTC; CDR3: CASSQDSPSGSGGSYEQYF
D: TRBD2; V: TRBV7-9; J: TRBJ2-3; size: NA; DNA: TGTGCCAGCAGCTTAGTCGCTAGCGGGAGTACAGATACGCAGTATTTT; CDR3: CASSLVASGSTDTQYF
D: TRBD2; V: TRBV3-1/TRBV3-2; J: TRBJ2-5; size: NA; DNA: TGTGCCAGCAGCCAAGATAGGCGGGGGTTCCAAGAGACCCAGTACTTC; CDR3: CASSQDRRGFQETQYF
D: TRBD1; V: TRBV2; J: TRBJ2-7; size: NA; DNA: TGTGCCAGCACCGGACAGGGGCTCTCCTACGAGCAGTACTTC; CDR3: CASTGQGLSYEQYF
D: NA; V: TRBV30; J: TRBJ2-5; size: NA; DNA: TGTGCCTGGAGTGTACGGGTAGTGGAGACCCAGTACTTC; CDR3: CAWSVRVVETQYF
D: TRBD1; V: TRBV30; J: TRBJ1-2; size: NA; DNA: TGTGCCTGGAGTGTAACAGGACAGGGTGGCTACACCTTC; CDR3: CAWSVTGQGGYTF
D: TRBD1; V: TRBV14; J: TRBJ1-4; size: few; DNA: TGTGCCAGCAGCCAAGAGGGACAGGGTTGGGAAAAACTGTTTTTT; CDR3: CASSQEGQGWEKLFF
D: NA; V: TRBV9; J: TRBJ1-1; size: few; DNA: TGTGCCAGCAGCGTCCAGGTTAGCACTGAAGCTTTCTTT; CDR3: CASSVQVSTEAFF
D: TRBD2; V: TRBV15; J: TRBJ2-1; size: NA; DNA: TGTGCCACCAGGGACGGACTAGCGGGAGGCTTCAGGGAGCAGTTCTTC; CDR3: CATRDGLAGGFREQFF
D: TRBD2; V: TRBV28; J: TRBJ2-3; size: NA; DNA: TGTGCCAGCAGTTCCCCTAGCGGGGGGGCCGGGGATACGCAGTATTTT; CDR3: CASSSPSGGAGDTQYF
D: NA; V: TRBV7-9; J: TRBJ1-5; size: NA; DNA: TGTGCCAGCAGCGCAGGGCAGAGTGGCAATCAGCCCCAGCATTTT; CDR3: CASSAGQSGNQPQHF
D: NA; V: TRBV7-6; J: TRBJ1-3; size: NA; DNA: TGTGCCAGCAGCTTATTTCCCCTGGCCAGCGCTGGAAACACCATATATTTT; CDR3: CASSLFPLASAGNTIYF
D: TRBD2; V: TRBV4-1; J: TRBJ2-1; size: NA; DNA: TGCGCCAGCAGCCAAGTGAAACTAGCGGGAGAGCAGTTCTTC; CDR3: CASSQVKLAGEQFF
D: NA; V: TRBV11-2; J: TRBJ2-3; size: NA; DNA: TGTGCCAGCAGCTCAGGAAACACAGATACGCAGTATTTT; CDR3: CASSSGNTDTQYF
D: NA; V: TRBV11-2; J: TRBJ2-1; size: NA; DNA: TGTGCCAGCAGCCTCGAGGTGGAGCAGTTCTTC; CDR3: CASSLEVEQFF
D: TRBD2; V: TRBV7-2; J: TRBJ2-1; size: NA; DNA: TGTGCCAGCAGCTTCCGGGCGGGAGGCAATGAGCAGTTCTTC; CDR3: CASSFRAGGNEQFF
D: NA; V: TRBV30; J: TRBJ2-7; size: NA; DNA: TGTGCCTGGAGTGTCGGACAGAACTACGAGCAGTACTTC; CDR3: CAWSVGQNYEQYF
D: NA; V: TRBV9; J: TRBJ2-2; size: NA; DNA: TGTGCCAGCAGCGCCACTACCACCGGGGAGCTGTTTTTT; CDR3: CASSATTTGELFF
D: NA; V: TRBV10-3; J: TRBJ2-2; size: NA; DNA: TGTGCCATCAGTGATTCACAAGGGGCACGCACCGGGGAGCTGTTTTTT; CDR3: CAISDSQGARTGELFF
D: NA; V: TRBV6-5; J: TRBJ1-1; size: NA; DNA: TGTGCCAGCACCAAAGGGACACTCTTGAACACTGAAGCTTTCTTT; CDR3: CASTKGTLLNTEAFF
D: TRBD1; V: TRBV6-5; J: TRBJ1-5; size: NA; DNA: TGTGCCAGCAGGGGATTCCGGGACAGGGGGCAGCCCCAGCATTTT; CDR3: CASRGFRDRGQPQHF
D: TRBD2; V: TRBV5-1; J: TRBJ2-1; size: NA; DNA: TGCGCCAGCCGTAAGCGGGAGGGGGATGAGCAGTTCTTC; CDR3: CASRKREGDEQFF